This T cell receptor (beta chain) was captured by sequencing in a study of T cell repertoires in cytomegalovirus infection. Germline V lookup: CDR1 SGHTA, CDR2 FQGNSA. The CDR3 is 15 residues long. The ends lost 5 bases at V and 4 bases at J; junction bases unmatched: 5. TCRdb independently ran MiXCR on the reads; one entry per CDR3 protein. Seen here are fewer than 1,000,000 distinct CDR3 sequences, approximately 30% observed once, and the top ten hold roughly 13%. As to this clonotype: Its antigen remains unknown.

Specimen: cultured CD8+ T cells from PBMCs, collected from culture after CMV antigen stimulation. The rearrangement joins TRBV7-2 to TRBJ2-2, with 9 bases fitting TRBD1. This clonotype was sampled from a human donor in good health (CMV status not recorded). Some clones in this sample may be carry-over from other donors' samples. The CDR3 DNA follows: TGTGCCAGCAGCAACAGGGGGCAAGGCACCGGGGAGCTGTTTTTT. Residues: CASSNRGQGTGELFF.